Given below is one TCR beta chain in context. Its target is not known. The ends were cut back, 5 bases at V and 5 bases at J, with 8 bases in the middle. CDR1 and CDR2 (germline): SGHTS, YDEGEE. This CDR3 comprises 12 residues. 13 Jbeta primers and 60 Vbeta primers were used for the PCR. This table comes from immunoSEQ multiplex PCR, and its TCRdb copy is limited to in-frame clones, with some not included. The sample includes about 59,000 clones, roughly 83% of them seen just once. The data were obtained in a study of cytomegalovirus exposure and HLA in healthy donors. Whole-study results and caveats: For most subjects, TCR beta sequences were reported to predict HLA-A and HLA-B alleles with accuracy. In all likelihood, a cluster of highly shared sequence variants was a sequencing artifact.

The sample comprised PBMCs. The sequence came from a human donor in good health. The chain is built from TRBV5-8 and TRBJ2-1; no reliable D call. The CDR3 loop is CASRRPDNEQFF. The CDR3 bases are TGTGCCAGCAGGCGTCCTGACAATGAGCAGTTCTTC.